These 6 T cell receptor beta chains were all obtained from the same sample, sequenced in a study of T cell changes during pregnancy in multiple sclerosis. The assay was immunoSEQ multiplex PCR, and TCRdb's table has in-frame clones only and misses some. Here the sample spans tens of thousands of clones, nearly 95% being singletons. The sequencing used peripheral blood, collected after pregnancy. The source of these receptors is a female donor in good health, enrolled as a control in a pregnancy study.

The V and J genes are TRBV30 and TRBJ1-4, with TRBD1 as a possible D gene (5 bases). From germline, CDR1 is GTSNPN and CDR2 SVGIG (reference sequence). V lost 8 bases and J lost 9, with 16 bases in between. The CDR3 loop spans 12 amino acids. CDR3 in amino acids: CARTGGKKKLFF. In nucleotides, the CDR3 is TGTGCCCGGACTGGGGGGAAGAAAAAACTGTTTTTT.

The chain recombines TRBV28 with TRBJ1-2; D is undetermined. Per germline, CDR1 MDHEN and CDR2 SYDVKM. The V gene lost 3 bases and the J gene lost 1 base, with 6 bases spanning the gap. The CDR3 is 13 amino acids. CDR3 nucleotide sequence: TGTGCCAGCAGTTTGGAGGGTAACTATGGCTACACCTTC. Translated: CASSLEGNYGYTF.

CDR3 sequence (DNA): TGTGCCAGCAGGACAGGCTCTCCTTTAGCCAAAAACATTCAGTACTTC. Translating it yields CASRTGSPLAKNIQYF. This rearrangement joins TRBV27 to TRBJ2-4; a possible D gene is TRBD1 (6 bases). CDR1 and CDR2 (germline): MNHEY, SMNVEV (reference sequence). CDR3 length equals 16 residues. The ends were cut back, 6 bases at V and 0 bases at J, with 15 bases in the middle.

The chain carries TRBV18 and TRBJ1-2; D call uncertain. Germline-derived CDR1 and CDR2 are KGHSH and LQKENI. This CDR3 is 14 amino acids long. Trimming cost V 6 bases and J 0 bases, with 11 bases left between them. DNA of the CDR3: TGTGCCAGCTCCCAGAGCGAAACTAACTATGGCTACACCTTC. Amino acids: CASSQSETNYGYTF.

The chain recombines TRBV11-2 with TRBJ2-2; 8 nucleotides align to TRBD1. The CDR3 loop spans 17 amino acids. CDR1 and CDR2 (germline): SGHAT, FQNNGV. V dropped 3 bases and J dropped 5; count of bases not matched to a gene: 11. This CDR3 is CASSLIRPGGLTGELFF. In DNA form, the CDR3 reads TGTGCCAGCAGCTTGATTCGGCCAGGGGGCTTGACCGGGGAGCTGTTTTTT.

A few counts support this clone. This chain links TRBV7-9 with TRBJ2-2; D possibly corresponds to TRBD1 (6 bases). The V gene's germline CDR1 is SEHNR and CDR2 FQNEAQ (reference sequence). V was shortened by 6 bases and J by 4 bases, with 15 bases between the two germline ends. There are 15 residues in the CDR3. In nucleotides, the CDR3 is TGTGCCAGCAGTACCGGCAGGGGAGTCACCGGGGAGCTGTTTTTT. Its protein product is CASSTGRGVTGELFF.